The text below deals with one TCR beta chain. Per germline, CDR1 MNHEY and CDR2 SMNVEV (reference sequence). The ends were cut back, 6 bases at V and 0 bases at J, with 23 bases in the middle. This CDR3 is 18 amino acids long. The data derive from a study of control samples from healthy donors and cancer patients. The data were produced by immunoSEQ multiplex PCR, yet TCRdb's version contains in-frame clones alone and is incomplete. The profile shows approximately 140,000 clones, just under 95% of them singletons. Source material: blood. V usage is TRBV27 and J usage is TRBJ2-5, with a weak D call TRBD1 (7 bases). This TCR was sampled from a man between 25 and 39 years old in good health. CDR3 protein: CASSHVWRGRRNQETQYF. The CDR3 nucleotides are TGTGCCAGCAGCCACGTTTGGAGGGGGCGTCGAAACCAAGAGACCCAGTACTTC.